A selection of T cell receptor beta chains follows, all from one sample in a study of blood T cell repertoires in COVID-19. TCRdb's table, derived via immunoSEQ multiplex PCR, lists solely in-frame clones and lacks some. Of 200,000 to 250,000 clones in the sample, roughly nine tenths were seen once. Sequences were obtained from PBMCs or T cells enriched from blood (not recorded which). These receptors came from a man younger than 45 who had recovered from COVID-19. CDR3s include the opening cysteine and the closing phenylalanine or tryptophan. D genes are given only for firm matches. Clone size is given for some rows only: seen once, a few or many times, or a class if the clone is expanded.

cdr3_aa: CASSFLAGVNNEQFF
cdr3_nt: TGTGCCAGCAGTTTTCTAGCGGGAGTTAACAATGAGCAGTTCTTC
j_call: TRBJ2-1
clone_size: -
v_call: TRBV28
d_call: TRBD2

cdr3_aa: CASSEGQTPEAFF
cdr3_nt: TGTGCCAGCAGTGAAGGACAGACCCCTGAAGCTTTCTTT
j_call: TRBJ1-1
clone_size: once
v_call: TRBV6-1
d_call: -

cdr3_aa: CASSQDVRGGAYNEQFF
cdr3_nt: TGTGCCAGCAGCCAAGATGTTAGGGGGGGGGCCTACAATGAGCAGTTCTTC
j_call: TRBJ2-1
clone_size: -
v_call: TRBV4-2
d_call: -

cdr3_aa: CSASAQGSGGYTF
cdr3_nt: TGCAGTGCTAGTGCTCAGGGGTCAGGGGGCTACACCTTC
j_call: TRBJ1-2
clone_size: -
v_call: TRBV20-1
d_call: -

cdr3_aa: CASSRGEETQYF
cdr3_nt: TGTGCCAGCTCACGGGGGGAAGAGACCCAGTACTTC
j_call: TRBJ2-5
clone_size: -
v_call: TRBV18
d_call: -

cdr3_aa: CAWSYPGANSPLHF
cdr3_nt: TGTGCCTGGTCTTATCCAGGGGCGAATTCACCCCTCCACTTT
j_call: TRBJ1-6
clone_size: -
v_call: TRBV30
d_call: -

cdr3_aa: CASSPQRERQETQYF
cdr3_nt: TGTGCCAGCTCACCACAGCGGGAGCGGCAAGAGACCCAGTACTTC
j_call: TRBJ2-5
clone_size: -
v_call: TRBV18
d_call: TRBD2

cdr3_aa: CASSYGPSPPGDEQFF
cdr3_nt: TGTGCCAGCAGTTACGGTCCTAGCCCCCCGGGCGATGAGCAGTTCTTC
j_call: TRBJ2-1
clone_size: -
v_call: TRBV6-5
d_call: -

cdr3_aa: CASSLTGPNQPQHF
cdr3_nt: TGCGCCAGCAGCTTGACAGGCCCGAATCAGCCCCAGCATTTT
j_call: TRBJ1-5
clone_size: -
v_call: TRBV5-1
d_call: -

cdr3_aa: CASSENGRSTDTQYF
cdr3_nt: TGCGCCAGCAGTGAGAATGGGAGAAGCACAGATACGCAGTATTTT
j_call: TRBJ2-3
clone_size: few
v_call: TRBV10-2
d_call: -

cdr3_aa: CASSWRTGGRYEQYF
cdr3_nt: TGTGCCAGCAGCTGGAGGACAGGGGGCAGGTACGAGCAGTACTTC
j_call: TRBJ2-7
clone_size: -
v_call: TRBV28
d_call: TRBD1

cdr3_aa: CASSKTGTGDHEQYF
cdr3_nt: TGTGCCAGCAGTAAAACCGGGACAGGAGACCACGAGCAGTACTTC
j_call: TRBJ2-7
clone_size: -
v_call: TRBV6-5
d_call: TRBD1

cdr3_aa: CASRVAGGGEQYF
cdr3_nt: TGCGCCAGCAGGGTAGCGGGAGGGGGCGAGCAGTACTTC
j_call: TRBJ2-7
clone_size: -
v_call: TRBV5-1
d_call: TRBD2

cdr3_aa: CASSYVGGYEQYF
cdr3_nt: TGTGCCAGCTCGTACGTTGGAGGGTACGAGCAGTACTTC
j_call: TRBJ2-7
clone_size: few
v_call: TRBV6-4
d_call: -

cdr3_aa: CASSYAFDGFQETQYF
cdr3_nt: TGTGCCAGCAGTTACGCTTTTGACGGGTTCCAAGAGACCCAGTACTTC
j_call: TRBJ2-5
clone_size: -
v_call: TRBV6-2/TRBV6-3
d_call: -

cdr3_aa: CATSEAGRDTDTQYF
cdr3_nt: TGTGCCACCAGTGAGGCAGGGCGGGACACAGATACGCAGTATTTT
j_call: TRBJ2-3
clone_size: -
v_call: TRBV24-1
d_call: -

cdr3_aa: CASSLALRGTEAFF
cdr3_nt: TGTGCCAGCAGCTTAGCCCTAAGGGGGACTGAAGCTTTCTTT
j_call: TRBJ1-1
clone_size: -
v_call: TRBV7-2
d_call: -

cdr3_aa: CASSYPSADTQYF
cdr3_nt: TGTGCCAGCAGTTACCCGAGTGCAGATACGCAGTATTTT
j_call: TRBJ2-3
clone_size: -
v_call: TRBV6-2/TRBV6-3
d_call: -

cdr3_aa: CATSDPLGDGSYGYTF
cdr3_nt: TGTGCCACCAGTGATCCCTTGGGGGACGGGAGCTATGGCTACACCTTC
j_call: TRBJ1-2
clone_size: -
v_call: TRBV24-1
d_call: -

cdr3_aa: CASSVLAGATYEQYF
cdr3_nt: TGTGCCAGCAGCGTACTAGCGGGGGCTACCTACGAGCAGTACTTC
j_call: TRBJ2-7
clone_size: -
v_call: TRBV9
d_call: TRBD2

cdr3_aa: CASSYVVGLKYTEAFF
cdr3_nt: TGTGCCAGCAGTTACGTTGTCGGACTCAAATACACTGAAGCTTTCTTT
j_call: TRBJ1-1
clone_size: few
v_call: TRBV6-5
d_call: -

cdr3_aa: CASSQGQKSTGELFF
cdr3_nt: TGTGCCAGCAGTCAGGGACAGAAATCAACCGGGGAGCTGTTTTTT
j_call: TRBJ2-2
clone_size: -
v_call: TRBV6-5
d_call: TRBD1

cdr3_aa: CASSPQGQGDNSPLHF
cdr3_nt: TGTGCCAGCAGCCCCCAGGGACAGGGGGATAATTCACCCCTCCACTTT
j_call: TRBJ1-6
clone_size: -
v_call: TRBV7-6
d_call: TRBD1

cdr3_aa: CASSVSQFYGYTF
cdr3_nt: TGTGCCAGCAGCGTGTCACAGTTCTATGGCTACACCTTC
j_call: TRBJ1-2
clone_size: -
v_call: TRBV2
d_call: -

cdr3_aa: CAAGVGSPLHF
cdr3_nt: TGTGCCGCAGGGGTGGGTTCACCCCTCCACTTT
j_call: TRBJ1-6
clone_size: -
v_call: TRBV30
d_call: -

cdr3_aa: CASSFPGGFGYTF
cdr3_nt: TGTGCCAGCAGCTTTCCAGGGGGATTTGGCTACACCTTC
j_call: TRBJ1-2
clone_size: -
v_call: TRBV7-6
d_call: TRBD1

cdr3_aa: CASSLTFTPLETQYF
cdr3_nt: TGTGCCAGCAGCTTAACTTTTACACCTTTAGAGACCCAGTACTTC
j_call: TRBJ2-5
clone_size: -
v_call: TRBV7-3
d_call: -

cdr3_aa: CATSVTGVAGELFF
cdr3_nt: TGTGCCACCAGTGTGACGGGAGTCGCCGGGGAGCTGTTTTTT
j_call: TRBJ2-2
clone_size: -
v_call: TRBV24-1
d_call: -

cdr3_aa: CAINPSYGQPTGAIYF
cdr3_nt: TGTGCCATCAATCCATCTTACGGACAGCCTACAGGAGCCATATATTTT
j_call: TRBJ1-3
clone_size: -
v_call: TRBV10-3
d_call: -